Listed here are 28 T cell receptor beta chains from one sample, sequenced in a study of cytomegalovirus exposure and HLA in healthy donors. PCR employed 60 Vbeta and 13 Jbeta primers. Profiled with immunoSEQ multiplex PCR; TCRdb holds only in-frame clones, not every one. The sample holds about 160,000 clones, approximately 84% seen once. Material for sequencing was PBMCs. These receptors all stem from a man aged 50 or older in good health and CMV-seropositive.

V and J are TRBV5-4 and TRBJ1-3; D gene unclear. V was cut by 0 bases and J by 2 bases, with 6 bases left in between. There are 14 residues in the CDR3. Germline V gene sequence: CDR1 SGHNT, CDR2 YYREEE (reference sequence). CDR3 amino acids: CASSLAEAGNTIYF. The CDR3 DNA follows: TGTGCCAGCAGCTTGGCCGAGGCTGGAAACACCATATATTTT.

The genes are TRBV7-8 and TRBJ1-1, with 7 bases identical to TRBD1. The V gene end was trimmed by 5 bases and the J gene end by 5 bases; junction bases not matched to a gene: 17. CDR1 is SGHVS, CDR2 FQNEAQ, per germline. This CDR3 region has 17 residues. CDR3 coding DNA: TGTGCCAGCAGCCCAAGGGACAGACCGCGGAGAGAGACTGAAGCTTTCTTT. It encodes CASSPRDRPRRETEAFF.

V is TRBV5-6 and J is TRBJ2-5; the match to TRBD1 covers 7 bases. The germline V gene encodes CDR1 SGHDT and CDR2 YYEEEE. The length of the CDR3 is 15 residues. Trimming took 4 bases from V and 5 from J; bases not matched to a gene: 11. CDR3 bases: TGTGCCAGCAGCCCGGGGACAGCTAAGCAGGAGACCCAGTACTTC. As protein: CASSPGTAKQETQYF. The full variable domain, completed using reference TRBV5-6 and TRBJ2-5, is DAGVTQSPTHLIKTRGQQVTLRCSPKSGHDTVSWYQQALGQGPQFIFQYYEEEERQRGNFPDRFSGHQFPNYSSELNVNALLLGDSALYLCASSPGTAKQETQYFGPGTRLLVL.

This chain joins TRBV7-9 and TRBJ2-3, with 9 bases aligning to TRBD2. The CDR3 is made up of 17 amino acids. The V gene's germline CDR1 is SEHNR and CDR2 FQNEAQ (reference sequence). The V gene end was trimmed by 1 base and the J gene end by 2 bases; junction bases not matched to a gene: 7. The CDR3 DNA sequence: TGTGCCAGCAGCTTAGGGGCTAGCGGGGTATTCACAGATACGCAGTATTTT. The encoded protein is CASSLGASGVFTDTQYF.

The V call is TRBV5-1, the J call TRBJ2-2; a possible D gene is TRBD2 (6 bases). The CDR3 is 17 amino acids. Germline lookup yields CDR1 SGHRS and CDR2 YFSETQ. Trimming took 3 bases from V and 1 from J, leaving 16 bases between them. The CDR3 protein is CASSSRTTTLNTGELFF. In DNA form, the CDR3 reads TGCGCCAGCAGCTCCCGGACTACCACCCTGAACACCGGGGAGCTGTTTTTT.

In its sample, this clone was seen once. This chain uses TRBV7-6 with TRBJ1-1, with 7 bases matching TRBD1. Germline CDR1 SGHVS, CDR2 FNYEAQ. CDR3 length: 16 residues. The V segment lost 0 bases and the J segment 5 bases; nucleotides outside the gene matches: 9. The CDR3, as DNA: TGTGCCAGCAGCTTAGCGGGGGGTCAGGGGGTAACTGAAGCTTTCTTT. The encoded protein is CASSLAGGQGVTEAFF. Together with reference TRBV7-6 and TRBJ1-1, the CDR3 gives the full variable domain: GAGVSQSPRYKVTKRGQDVALRCDPISGHVSLYWYRQALGQGPEFLTYFNYEAQQDKSGLPNDRFSAERPEGSISTLTIQRTEQRDSAMYRCASSLAGGQGVTEAFFGQGTRLTVV.

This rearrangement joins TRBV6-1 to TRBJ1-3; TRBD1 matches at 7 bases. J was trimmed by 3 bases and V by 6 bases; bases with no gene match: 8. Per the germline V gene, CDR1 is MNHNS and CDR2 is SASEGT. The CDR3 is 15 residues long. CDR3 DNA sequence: TGTGCCAGCAGAGAGACAGGGAGGTTTGGAAACACCATATATTTT. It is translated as CASRETGRFGNTIYF.

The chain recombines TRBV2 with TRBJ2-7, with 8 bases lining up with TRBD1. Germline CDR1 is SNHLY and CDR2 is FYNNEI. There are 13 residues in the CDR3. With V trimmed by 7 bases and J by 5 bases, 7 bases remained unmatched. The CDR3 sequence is CASMDRVLDEQYF. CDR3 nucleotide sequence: TGTGCCAGCATGGACAGGGTTTTGGACGAGCAGTACTTC.

DNA for the CDR3: TGTGCCAGCAGTCCCGGGACAGGGGTTTCTGGGGCCAACGTCCTGACTTTC. Protein sequence: CASSPGTGVSGANVLTF. V and J are TRBV2 and TRBJ2-6; 10 positions match TRBD1. The CDR3 length is 17 residues. Germline loops: CDR1 SNHLY, CDR2 FYNNEI. J lost 1 base, V lost 5 bases, and 5 bases had no gene match.

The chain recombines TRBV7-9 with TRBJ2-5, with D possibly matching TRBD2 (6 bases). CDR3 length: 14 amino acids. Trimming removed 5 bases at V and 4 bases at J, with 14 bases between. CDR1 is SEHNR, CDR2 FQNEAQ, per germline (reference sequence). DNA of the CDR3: TGTGCCAGCAGCCCTTTCCGGGACTCAGAGACCCAGTACTTC. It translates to CASSPFRDSETQYF.

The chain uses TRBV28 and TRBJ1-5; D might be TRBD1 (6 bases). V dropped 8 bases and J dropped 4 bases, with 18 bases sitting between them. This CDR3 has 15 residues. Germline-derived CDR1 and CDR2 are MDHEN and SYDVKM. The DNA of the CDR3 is TGTGCCAGCGTAACAGGGTGGTCGGGAAATCAGCCCCAGCATTTT. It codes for CASVTGWSGNQPQHF.

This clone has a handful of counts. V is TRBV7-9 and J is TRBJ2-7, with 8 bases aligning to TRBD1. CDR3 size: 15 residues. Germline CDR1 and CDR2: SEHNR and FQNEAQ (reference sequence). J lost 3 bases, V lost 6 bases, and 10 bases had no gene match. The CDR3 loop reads CASSLTGVDGYEQYF. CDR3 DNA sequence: TGTGCCAGCAGTTTGACAGGGGTGGATGGCTACGAGCAGTACTTC.

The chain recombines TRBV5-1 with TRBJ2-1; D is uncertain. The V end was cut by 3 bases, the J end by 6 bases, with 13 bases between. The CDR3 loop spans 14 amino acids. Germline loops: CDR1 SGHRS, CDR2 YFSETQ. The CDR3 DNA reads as TGCGCCAGCAGCTCCCTGTCCAGCGCCAATGAGCAGTTCTTC. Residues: CASSSLSSANEQFF.

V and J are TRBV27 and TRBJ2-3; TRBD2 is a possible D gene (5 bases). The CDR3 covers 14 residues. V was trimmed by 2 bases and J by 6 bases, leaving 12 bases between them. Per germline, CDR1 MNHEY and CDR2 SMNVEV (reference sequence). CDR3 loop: CASSLVATGDTQYF. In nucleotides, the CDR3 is TGTGCCAGCAGTTTAGTCGCCACGGGGGATACGCAGTATTTT.

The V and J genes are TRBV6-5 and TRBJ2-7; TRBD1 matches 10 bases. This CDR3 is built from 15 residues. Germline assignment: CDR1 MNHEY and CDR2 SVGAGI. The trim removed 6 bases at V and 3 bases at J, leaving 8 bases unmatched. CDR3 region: CASSPSGTGDYEQYF. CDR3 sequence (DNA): TGTGCCAGCAGCCCCTCCGGGACAGGGGACTACGAGCAGTACTTC.

The CDR3 region has the DNA TGTGCCAGCTCACCCCCGGGGAAGGCGGGGGGGAATGAGCAGTTCTTC. Translating gives CASSPPGKAGGNEQFF. This rearrangement joins TRBV18 to TRBJ2-1; TRBD2 aligns across 9 bases. The CDR3 contains 16 residues. V was clipped by 3 bases and J by 7 bases; unmatched bases: 10. The V gene's germline CDR1 is KGHSH and CDR2 LQKENI.

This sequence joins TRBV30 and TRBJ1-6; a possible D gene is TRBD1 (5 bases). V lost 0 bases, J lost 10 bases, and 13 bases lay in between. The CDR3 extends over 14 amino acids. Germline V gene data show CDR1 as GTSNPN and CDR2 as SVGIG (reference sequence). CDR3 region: CAWSVDSFRSPLHF. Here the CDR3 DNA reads TGTGCCTGGAGTGTCGACAGCTTTAGATCACCCCTCCACTTT.

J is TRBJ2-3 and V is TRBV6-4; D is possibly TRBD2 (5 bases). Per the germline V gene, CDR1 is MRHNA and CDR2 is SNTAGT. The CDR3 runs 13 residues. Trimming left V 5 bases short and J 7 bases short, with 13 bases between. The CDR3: CASSPGSVHTQYF. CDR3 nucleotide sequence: TGTGCCAGCAGTCCGGGGTCGGTACATACGCAGTATTTT.

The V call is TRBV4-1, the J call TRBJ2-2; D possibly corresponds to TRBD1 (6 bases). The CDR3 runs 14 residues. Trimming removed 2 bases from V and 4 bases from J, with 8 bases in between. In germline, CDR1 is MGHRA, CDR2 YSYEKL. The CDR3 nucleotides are TGCGCCAGCAGCCAAACAGGGTTCACCGGGGAGCTGTTTTTT. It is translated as CASSQTGFTGELFF.

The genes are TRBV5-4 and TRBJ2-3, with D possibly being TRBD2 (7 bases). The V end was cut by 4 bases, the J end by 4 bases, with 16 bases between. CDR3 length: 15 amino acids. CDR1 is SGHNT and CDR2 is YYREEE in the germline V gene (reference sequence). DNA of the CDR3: TGTGCCAGCAGCCATAGGGCGGGGGCCTCAGATACGCAGTATTTT. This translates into CASSHRAGASDTQYF.

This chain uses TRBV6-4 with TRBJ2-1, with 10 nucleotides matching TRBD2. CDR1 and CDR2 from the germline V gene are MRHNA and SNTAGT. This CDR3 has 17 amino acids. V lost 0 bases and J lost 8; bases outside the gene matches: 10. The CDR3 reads CASSDSQREGSCYEQFF. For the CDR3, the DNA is TGTGCCAGCAGTGACTCTCAGCGGGAGGGCTCTTGCTATGAGCAGTTCTTC.

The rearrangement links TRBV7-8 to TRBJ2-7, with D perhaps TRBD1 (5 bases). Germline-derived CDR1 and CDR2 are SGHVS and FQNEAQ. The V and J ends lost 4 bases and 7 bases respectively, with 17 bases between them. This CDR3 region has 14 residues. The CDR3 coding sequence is TGTGCCAGCAGCTCCTCAGGGAATATAGGGGAGCAGTACTTC. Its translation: CASSSSGNIGEQYF.

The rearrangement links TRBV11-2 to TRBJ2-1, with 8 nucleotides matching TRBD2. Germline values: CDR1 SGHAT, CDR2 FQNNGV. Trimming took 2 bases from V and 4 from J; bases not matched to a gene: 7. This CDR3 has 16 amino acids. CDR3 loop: CASSLSNGGGYNEQFF. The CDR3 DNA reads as TGTGCCAGCAGCTTAAGTAACGGGGGGGGTTACAATGAGCAGTTCTTC.

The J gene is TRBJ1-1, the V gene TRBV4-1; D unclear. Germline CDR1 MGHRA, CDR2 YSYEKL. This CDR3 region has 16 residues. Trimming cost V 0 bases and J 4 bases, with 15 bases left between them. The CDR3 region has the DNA TGCGCCAGCAGCCAAGAGGCGTTGGGCAGGTCCACTGAAGCTTTCTTT. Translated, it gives CASSQEALGRSTEAFF.

CDR3 loop: CASGGGYYEQYF. Here the CDR3 DNA reads TGTGCCAGCGGCGGGGGCTACTACGAGCAGTACTTC. The rearrangement uses TRBV2 and TRBJ2-7; D is possibly TRBD2 (7 bases). Per germline, CDR1 SNHLY and CDR2 FYNNEI. The V gene lost 8 bases and the J gene lost 3 bases, with 11 bases spanning the gap. The CDR3 spans 12 residues.

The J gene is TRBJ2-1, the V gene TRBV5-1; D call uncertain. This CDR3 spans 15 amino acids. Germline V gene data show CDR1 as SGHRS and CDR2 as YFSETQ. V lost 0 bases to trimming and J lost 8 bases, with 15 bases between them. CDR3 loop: CASSLGGPRVDEQFF. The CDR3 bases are TGCGCCAGCAGCTTGGGCGGTCCCCGGGTCGATGAGCAGTTCTTC.

The CDR3 here is CASSLQGPTEAFF. In DNA, the CDR3 is TGTGCCAGCAGCCTCCAGGGTCCCACTGAAGCTTTCTTT. This chain joins TRBV14 and TRBJ1-1; D is perhaps TRBD1 (5 bases). Trimming took off 4 bases at V and 4 bases at J, with 10 bases between the two ends. The germline CDR1 and CDR2 sequences are SGHDN and FVKESK. This CDR3 contains 13 residues.

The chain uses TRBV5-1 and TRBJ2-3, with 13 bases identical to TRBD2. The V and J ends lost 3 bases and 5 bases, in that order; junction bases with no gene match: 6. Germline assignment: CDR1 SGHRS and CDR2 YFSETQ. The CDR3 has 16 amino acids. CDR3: CASSSTSGRAGDTQYF. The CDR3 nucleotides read TGCGCCAGCAGCTCAACTAGCGGGAGGGCCGGAGATACGCAGTATTTT.